What follows is one T cell receptor (beta chain) and its context. What it recognizes is unknown. Three nested ARM-PCR rounds with V-beta and C-beta primers built TCRB libraries. A C-beta primer primed TCRB cDNA from approximately 550 ng RNA. These TCRB libraries lack any described unique molecular identifiers. TCRdb itself ran the multiplex PCR reads through MiXCR, one entry per CDR3 protein. The sample has 10,000 to 15,000 distinct CDR3 sequences, 64% seen once. The sample originates from a study of tumor-infiltrating lymphocytes in glioblastoma multiforme. Study-level results: Unequal TCR RNA per T cell might skew measured clone sizes. Just one glioblastoma patient contributed to the TCR-mutation comparison.

Unmatched junction bases numbered 8, after V lost 4 bases and J lost 0 bases. The CDR3 sequence is 16 residues long. The germline CDR1 and CDR2 sequences are MNHNY and SVGAGI (reference sequence). This clonotype originated in a male donor with glioblastoma. The chain has TRBV6-6 and TRBJ1-1; 7 bases agree with TRBD1. What was sequenced was brain tumor tissue. CDR3 in amino acids: CASSSTGSSVNTEAFF. CDR3 nucleotides: TGTGCCAGCAGTTCGACAGGGAGTTCTGTGAACACTGAAGCTTTCTTT.